These 13 T cell receptor beta chains came from one sample sequenced in a study of cytomegalovirus exposure and HLA in healthy donors. It was with 60 Vbeta and 13 Jbeta primers that the PCR ran. Repertoires were generated with immunoSEQ multiplex PCR, while TCRdb's copy carries only in-frame clones and drops some. The sample records around 200,000 clones, roughly 80% being singletons. Sequences were obtained from PBMCs. The receptors stem from a girl between 5 and 17 years old in good health and CMV-seronegative.

The chain links TRBV29-1 to TRBJ1-5; the match to TRBD1 covers 8 bases. CDR3 length: 17 residues. V shed 3 bases and J 2 bases; nucleotides not matched to a gene: 12. Germline CDR1 SQVTM, CDR2 ANQGSEA. The DNA for the CDR3 is TGCAGCGTTGAGCCGGAAGGACAGGGTTTGGGCAATCAGCCCCAGCATTTT. Translation: CSVEPEGQGLGNQPQHF.

The V gene is TRBV7-2, the J gene TRBJ2-1; the D is unclear. The CDR3 consists of 17 residues. From germline, CDR1 is SGHTA and CDR2 FQGNSA. V lost 1 base, J lost 0 bases, and 13 bases lay in between. For the CDR3, the DNA is TGTGCCAGCAGCTTAGACATCTTTGGCGGCTCCTACAATGAGCAGTTCTTC. Protein product: CASSLDIFGGSYNEQFF. Combining the CDR3 with reference TRBV7-2 and TRBJ2-1 gives the whole variable domain GAGVSQSPSNKVTEKGKDVELRCDPISGHTALYWYRQSLGQGLEFLIYFQGNSAPDKSGLPSDRFSAERTGGSVSTLTIQRTQQEDSAVYLCASSLDIFGGSYNEQFFGPGTRLTVL.

V and J are TRBV5-8 and TRBJ1-2; no definite D call. CDR1 and CDR2 from the germline V gene are SGHTS and YDEGEE. The CDR3 contains 16 residues. The V end lost 1 base, the J end lost 4 bases, and 17 bases lay between the germline ends. CDR3 coding DNA: TGTGCCAGCAGCTTGTCTCCCAGCGCGGTCCTCTATGGCTACACCTTC. This codes for CASSLSPSAVLYGYTF.

CDR3 loop: CASSQGTGQEEAFF. The CDR3 coding sequence is TGCGCCAGCAGCCAAGGTACGGGACAGGAGGAAGCTTTCTTT. The J gene is TRBJ1-1, the V gene TRBV4-3; 8 positions match TRBD1. Germline-derived CDR1 and CDR2 are LGHNA and YSLEER. This CDR3 spans 14 amino acids. V was pared by 1 base and J by 8 bases, with 6 bases of the junction left unmatched.

This rearrangement joins TRBV6-1 to TRBJ1-4; D possibly corresponds to TRBD1 (5 bases). The CDR3 is 15 amino acids. V lost 7 bases and J lost 0, with 12 bases in between. Germline V gene lookup returns CDR1 MNHNS and CDR2 SASEGT. In DNA form, the CDR3 reads TGTGCCAGCACCGGGACTGTTGCAACTAATGAAAAACTGTTTTTT. It translates to CASTGTVATNEKLFF.

In this sample, this clone turned up once. The chain joins TRBV6-6 to TRBJ2-6; maybe TRBD1 (6 bases). This CDR3 region has 14 residues. V gave up 6 bases and J gave up 2 bases, with 8 bases separating them. Germline lookup yields CDR1 MNHNY and CDR2 SVGAGI (reference sequence). The CDR3 nucleotides are TGTGCCAGCAGAAACAGGGCTGGGGCCAACGTCCTGACTTTC. Translating it yields CASRNRAGANVLTF.

The chain combines TRBV15 with TRBJ1-2, with 7 bases lining up with TRBD1. Germline lookup yields CDR1 LNHNV and CDR2 YYDKDF (reference sequence). This CDR3 spans 15 amino acids. V shed 5 bases and J 4 bases; nucleotides not matched to a gene: 10. CDR3: CATSVGRDSVYGYTF. For the CDR3, the DNA is TGTGCCACCAGCGTAGGCCGGGACAGTGTCTATGGCTACACCTTC.

This rearrangement joins TRBV5-1 to TRBJ2-7; D might be TRBD1 (5 bases). This CDR3 contains 15 residues. Per germline, CDR1 SGHRS and CDR2 YFSETQ. Deletions cut 4 bases from V and 5 bases from J, with 19 bases between. For the CDR3, the DNA is TGCGCCAGCAGCATCGAAAGGGGAAGAATCGACGAGCAGTACTTC. Protein product: CASSIERGRIDEQYF. Full variable domain (missing parts from reference TRBV5-1 and TRBJ2-7): KAGVTQTPRYLIKTRGQQVTLSCSPISGHRSVSWYQQTPGQGLQFLFEYFSETQRNKGNFPGRFSGRQFSNSRSEMNVSTLELGDSALYLCASSIERGRIDEQYFGPGTRLTVT.

The chain has TRBV5-1 and TRBJ1-3; 8 bases are a match to TRBD1. Germline V gives CDR1 SGHRS, CDR2 YFSETQ. CDR3 length: 16 residues. V dropped 4 bases and J dropped 0; count of bases not matched to a gene: 6. In DNA form, the CDR3 reads TGCGCCAGCAGCACGTGGACAGGGAGCTCTGGAAACACCATATATTTT. Translating it yields CASSTWTGSSGNTIYF.

The chain joins TRBV6-1 to TRBJ2-5; TRBD1 is a possible D gene (6 bases). Per the germline V gene, CDR1 is MNHNS and CDR2 is SASEGT. V gave up 6 bases and J gave up 2 bases, with 13 bases separating them. This CDR3 contains 14 residues. For the CDR3, the DNA is TGTGCCAGCAGCGCGACAGGAGCTCAAGAGACCCAGTACTTC. Residues: CASSATGAQETQYF.

This chain joins TRBV29-1 and TRBJ1-6; TRBD1 might be the D (6 bases). The CDR3 is made up of 13 amino acids. Germline loops: CDR1 SQVTM, CDR2 ANQGSEA. V was clipped by 4 bases and J by 5 bases, with 9 bases between them. Here the CDR3 reads CSVAWTDNSPLHF. In DNA form, the CDR3 reads TGCAGCGTTGCCTGGACAGATAATTCACCCCTCCACTTT.

CDR3 residues: CASSPPRGLWATQYF. The CDR3 DNA follows: TGTGCCAGCAGCCCTCCTCGGGGACTCTGGGCTACGCAGTATTTT. The V call is TRBV7-3, the J call TRBJ2-3; possible D gene TRBD2, 6 bases. The CDR3 runs 15 residues. V was trimmed by 5 bases and J by 8 bases, leaving 20 bases between them. In germline, CDR1 is SGHTA, CDR2 FQGTGA.

The chain combines TRBV2 with TRBJ2-7; 8 bases line up with TRBD1. CDR1 and CDR2 from the germline V gene are SNHLY and FYNNEI. The CDR3 has 14 amino acids. The trim removed 8 bases at V and 3 bases at J, leaving 9 bases unmatched. The CDR3 sequence is CASVKDRANYEQYF. DNA of the CDR3: TGTGCCAGCGTGAAGGACAGGGCGAACTACGAGCAGTACTTC.